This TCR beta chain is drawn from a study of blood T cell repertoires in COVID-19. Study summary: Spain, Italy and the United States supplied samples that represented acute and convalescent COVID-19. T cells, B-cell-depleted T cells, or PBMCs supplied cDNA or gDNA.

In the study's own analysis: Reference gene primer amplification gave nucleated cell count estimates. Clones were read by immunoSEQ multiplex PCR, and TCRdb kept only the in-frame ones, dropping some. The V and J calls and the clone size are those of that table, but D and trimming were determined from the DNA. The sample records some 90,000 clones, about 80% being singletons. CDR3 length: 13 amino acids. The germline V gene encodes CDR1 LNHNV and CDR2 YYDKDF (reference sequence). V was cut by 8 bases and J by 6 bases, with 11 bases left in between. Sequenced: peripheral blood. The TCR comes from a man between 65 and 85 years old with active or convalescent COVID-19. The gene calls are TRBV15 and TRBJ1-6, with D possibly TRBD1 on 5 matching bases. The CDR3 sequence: CATAGFGNSPLHF. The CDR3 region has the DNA TGTGCCACCGCAGGGTTTGGTAATTCACCCCTCCACTTT.